The source of this T cell receptor beta chain is a study of blood T cell repertoires in COVID-19. The wider study: COVID-19 samples from acute and convalescent phases originated in the United States, Italy and Spain. T cells, B-cell-depleted T cells, or PBMCs supplied cDNA or gDNA.

V lost 4 bases and J lost 3, with 15 bases in between. This CDR3 is 16 amino acids long. Looked up from germline, CDR1 is MNHEY and CDR2 is SMNVEV (reference sequence). Measured with immunoSEQ multiplex PCR; TCRdb has only the in-frame clones, and not every one. The sample has around 160,000 clones; roughly 87% are singletons. In assigning cohorts, the study relied on participant-reported clinical history. Someone with COVID-19 had been met by exposed participants within 2 weeks before study entry. The chain joins TRBV27 to TRBJ1-4; D is ambiguous. Source material: PBMCs or T cells enriched from blood (not recorded which). The sequence derives from a woman in her thirties or forties who had been exposed to COVID-19. CDR3 coding DNA: TGTGCCAGCAGTTCCCGGGGAGGACGGCCTAATGAAAAACTGTTTTTT. Translation gives CASSSRGGRPNEKLFF.